This TCR beta chain was documented in a study of response to subunit inactivated influenza vaccine. There are a few counts of this clonotype. TCRdb reanalysed the RT-PCR reads using MiXCR and keeps one entry per CDR3 protein. The sample has about 300,000 distinct CDR3 sequences, around a fifth seen once; the top ten hold about 10%. Germline V lookup: CDR1 MNHEY, CDR2 SVGEGT. The CDR3 loop spans 15 amino acids. Between the trimmed V and J ends, which lost 2 bases and 7 bases, there was a span of 14 bases. The receptor was isolated from a man aged 50 to 69 who received an inactivated influenza vaccine. The rearrangement uses TRBV6-2 or TRBV6-3 and TRBJ1-4; D gene unclear. This specimen consisted of PBMCs from blood, obtained about 20 months after vaccination. The CDR3 DNA reads TGTGCCAGCAGTTACCCTGACGGGATGCGTGAAAAACTGTTTTTT. It translates to CASSYPDGMREKLFF.